These 32 T cell receptor beta chains originate from one sample sequenced in a study of T cells in localized non-small cell lung cancer. Profiling relied on immunoSEQ multiplex PCR, and the TCRdb table lists in-frame clones only, not all of them. The sample holds 4,500 or so clones, around 20% seen once. The specimen was lung tumor tissue, collected before any cancer treatment. Receptor source: a female donor of 60 years or more with stage I lung adenocarcinoma.

This clone has a handful of counts. The chain uses TRBV23-1 and TRBJ2-1; 9 bases are a match to TRBD1. TRBV23-1 is given ORF status, its function remaining uncertain. Trimming removed 6 bases from V and 4 bases from J; junction bases left unmatched: 10. CDR3 length: 16 amino acids. This chain's CDR3 is CASSQAVDRGYNEQFF. CDR3 bases: TGCGCCAGCAGCCAAGCCGTGGACAGGGGTTACAATGAGCAGTTCTTC.

V usage is TRBV29-1 and J usage is TRBJ2-1, with D tentatively TRBD1 (5 bases). The CDR3 runs 14 residues. Between the trimmed V and J ends, which lost 3 bases and 0 bases, there was a span of 9 bases. CDR1 SQVTM and CDR2 ANQGSEA come from the germline V gene. CDR3 sequence: CSVEGQSSYNEQFF. CDR3 bases: TGCAGCGTTGAGGGGCAGAGCTCCTACAATGAGCAGTTCTTC.

This clone was observed a handful of times. This chain uses TRBV1 with TRBJ1-2; no DNA check was done on the table's D call, TRBD1. TRBV1 is labeled a pseudogene. The CDR3 length is 15 residues. CDR3 bases: TGCGCCAGCAGCCAAGAGAGGGACATAAACTATGGCTACACCTTC. The encoded protein is CASSQERDINYGYTF.

In nucleotides, the CDR3 is TGCGCCAGCAGCCCCCAGGGGCTAGCAGAGGAGACCCAGTACTTC. Amino acids: CASSPQGLAEETQYF. The chain couples TRBV4-1 to TRBJ2-5; tentative D call: TRBD1 (6 bases). Germline loops: CDR1 MGHRA, CDR2 YSYEKL. The CDR3 covers 15 residues. The ends were cut back, 4 bases at V and 5 bases at J, with 17 bases in the middle.

The chain has TRBV9 and TRBJ1-3; D is unclear. From germline, CDR1 is SGDLS and CDR2 YYNGEE. This CDR3 has 15 residues. The ends were cut back, 0 bases at V and 1 base at J, with 8 bases in the middle. The CDR3 protein is CASSVDLGSGNTIYF. The CDR3 DNA follows: TGTGCCAGCAGCGTAGACCTCGGGTCTGGAAACACCATATATTTT.

This chain connects TRBV19 to TRBJ1-4, with D possibly matching TRBD1 (5 bases). The length of the CDR3 is 15 residues. Germline CDR1 is LNHDA and CDR2 is SQIVND (reference sequence). V gave up 4 bases and J gave up 5 bases, with 14 bases separating them. The CDR3 is CASSTQGGGNEKLFF. The CDR3 DNA sequence: TGTGCCAGTAGTACCCAGGGAGGCGGGAATGAAAAACTGTTTTTT.

The DNA for the CDR3 is TGCAGCGTTGACGCCGGGGCCAACGTCCTGACTTTC. Protein product: CSVDAGANVLTF. V is TRBV29-1 and J is TRBJ2-6; D is unclear. Trimming shortened V by 3 bases and J by 4 bases, and 4 bases separated the two germline ends. This CDR3 region has 12 residues. Germline V gene data show CDR1 as SQVTM and CDR2 as ANQGSEA.

V is TRBV19 and J is TRBJ1-1; D remains unclear. Trimming took 3 bases from V and 0 from J, leaving 20 bases between them. This CDR3 is built from 18 residues. CDR1 is LNHDA and CDR2 is SQIVND in the germline V gene (reference sequence). The chain's CDR3 is CASSIVYRALPLNTEAFF. The DNA of the CDR3 is TGTGCCAGTAGTATTGTTTACCGGGCCCTTCCGCTGAACACTGAAGCTTTCTTT.

This clone has a count of ten or more. V and J are TRBV9 and TRBJ2-3; unclear D gene. CDR1 and CDR2 (germline): SGDLS, YYNGEE. The CDR3 length is 15 residues. V lost 2 bases and J 5 bases, leaving 15 bases between the germline ends. The CDR3 loop reads CASSVSPRGLDTQYF. The CDR3 nucleotides read TGTGCCAGCAGCGTCTCTCCCCGAGGCCTAGATACGCAGTATTTT.

This clone turned up a few times. The chain combines TRBV9 with TRBJ1-2; D ambiguous. Germline V gene data show CDR1 as SGDLS and CDR2 as YYNGEE. Trimming pared 7 bases from V and 3 bases from J, leaving 13 bases between. This CDR3 has 13 amino acids. For the CDR3, the DNA is TGTGCCAGCCAAGGGAGAGGGTACTATGGCTACACCTTC. This gives the protein CASQGRGYYGYTF.

The chain has TRBV12-5 and TRBJ1-3; D is perhaps TRBD1 (5 bases). Germline V gene sequence: CDR1 LGHNT, CDR2 FRNRAP. The CDR3 is 15 amino acids. V was cut by 8 bases and J by 0 bases, with 14 bases left in between. The CDR3 sequence is CASRAGTHSGNTIYF. The CDR3 nucleotides read TGTGCTAGTAGGGCAGGGACCCACTCTGGAAACACCATATATTTT.

Sample share makes this clone medium-sized (0.01 to 0.1%). The chain recombines TRBV6-8 with TRBJ2-7; TRBD2 matches at 11 bases. The CDR3 spans 17 residues. The ends lost 0 bases at V and 2 bases at J; junction bases unmatched: 6. CDR1 is MNHGY and CDR2 is SAAAGT in the germline V gene. Written as DNA, the CDR3 is TGTGCCAGCAGTTACTCGAACCGACTAGCGGGAACCTACGAGCAGTACTTC. Translation gives CASSYSNRLAGTYEQYF.

This clone was detected ten times or more. One end of the junction is discordant with germline, which a read error may explain. V is TRBV11-3 and J is TRBJ2-1, with D possibly TRBD2 on 6 matching bases. This CDR3 comprises 16 residues. Germline CDR1 reads SGHNT; CDR2 reads YENEEA. CDR3: CASSRGLAPSPHEQFF. The CDR3 coding sequence is TGTGCTAGCAGCCGTGGTCTAGCGCCTTCCCCCCATGAGCAGTTCTTC.

This chain connects TRBV27 to TRBJ2-7; TRBD2 matches at 9 bases. The CDR3 sequence is 15 residues long. Germline trimming cut 6 bases from V and 2 bases from J; bases unmatched to any gene: 8. Looked up from germline, CDR1 is MNHEY and CDR2 is SMNVEV (reference sequence). CDR3 coding DNA: TGTGCCAGCAGAATCCAAGCGGGGGGACCCTACGAGCAGTACTTC. Translating it yields CASRIQAGGPYEQYF.

The J gene is TRBJ2-5, the V gene TRBV19, with 8 bases lining up with TRBD2. The V segment lost 3 bases and the J segment 5 bases; nucleotides outside the gene matches: 20. The CDR3 runs to 19 residues. CDR1 and CDR2 (germline): LNHDA, SQIVND (reference sequence). The CDR3 loop reads CASSMTGSWAGGWGETQYF. The CDR3, as DNA: TGTGCCAGTAGTATGACGGGGAGCTGGGCGGGAGGTTGGGGTGAGACCCAGTACTTC.

V usage is TRBV5-1 and J usage is TRBJ2-1; D remains unclear. This CDR3 spans 15 amino acids. Trimming cost V 0 bases and J 6 bases, with 13 bases left between them. The germline CDR1 and CDR2 sequences are SGHRS and YFSETQ. The CDR3 loop reads CASSLVTIQLNEQFF. In DNA, the CDR3 is TGCGCCAGCAGCTTGGTAACCATACAACTCAATGAGCAGTTCTTC.

By sample fraction, this clone is medium-sized. The rearrangement links TRBV6-8 to TRBJ2-7; D might be TRBD2 (5 bases). The V gene lost 6 bases and the J gene lost 6 bases, with 12 bases spanning the gap. Germline values: CDR1 MNHGY, CDR2 SAAAGT. The length of the CDR3 is 12 residues. The chain's CDR3 is CASREGLGEQYF. DNA for the CDR3: TGTGCCAGCAGAGAGGGCCTTGGCGAGCAGTACTTC.

This clone was recorded a few times. The chain uses TRBV7-2 and TRBJ1-1; D unclear. The CDR3 sequence is 13 residues long. With 1 base removed from V and 3 bases from J, the gap between germline ends came to 6 bases. The V gene's germline CDR1 is SGHTA and CDR2 FQGNSA. The CDR3 reads CASSLVPYTEAFF. In DNA, the CDR3 is TGTGCCAGCAGCTTAGTCCCTTACACTGAAGCTTTCTTT.

V is TRBV5-1 and J is TRBJ2-7; D unresolved. V lost 4 bases and J 0 bases, leaving 17 bases between the germline ends. CDR3 length equals 16 residues. Looked up from germline, CDR1 is SGHRS and CDR2 is YFSETQ. CDR3 bases: TGCGCCAGCAGCCCGGCCGGTTCCTTGAGCTCCTACGAGCAGTACTTC. Amino acids: CASSPAGSLSSYEQYF.

This chain uses TRBV28 with TRBJ1-2; TRBD1 might be the D (5 bases). V was pared by 3 bases and J by 5 bases, with 10 bases between. Looked up from germline, CDR1 is MDHEN and CDR2 is SYDVKM. The CDR3 runs to 13 residues. The CDR3 sequence is CASSFSGGYGYTF. In DNA form, the CDR3 reads TGTGCCAGCAGTTTTTCCGGGGGATATGGCTACACCTTC.

This clone was found a few times. V usage is TRBV19 and J usage is TRBJ2-3; TRBD1 might be the D (6 bases). Germline values: CDR1 LNHDA, CDR2 SQIVND (reference sequence). The CDR3 contains 15 residues. V was cut by 6 bases and J by 2 bases, with 15 bases left in between. The CDR3 region has the DNA TGTGCCAGTAGGGTGGACAGCATTCTCACAGATACGCAGTATTTT. It is translated as CASRVDSILTDTQYF.

The J gene is TRBJ1-5, the V gene TRBV9, with D perhaps TRBD1 (5 bases). CDR1 and CDR2 (germline): SGDLS, YYNGEE. The ends were cut back, 3 bases at V and 4 bases at J, with 11 bases in the middle. The CDR3 spans 14 residues. CDR3 DNA: TGTGCCAGCAGCGGCGGGGACTTTAATCAGCCCCAGCATTTT. Residues: CASSGGDFNQPQHF.

This chain joins TRBV19 and TRBJ2-5; 7 bases line up with TRBD1. The CDR3 is 14 amino acids. Looked up from germline, CDR1 is LNHDA and CDR2 is SQIVND (reference sequence). The J segment lost 5 bases and the V segment lost 1 base, leaving 4 bases of the junction unmatched. The DNA of the CDR3 is TGTGCCAGTAGTATAGCTAGGGGGCCGGAGACCCAGTACTTC. Translation: CASSIARGPETQYF.

This clone was seen only a few times. The rearrangement links TRBV1 to TRBJ2-3. TRBV1 is a recognized pseudogene. The CDR3 contains 17 residues. The chain's CDR3 is CASSRWWVELSTDTQYF. The CDR3 DNA reads TGCGCCAGCAGCCGTTGGTGGGTCGAGCTAAGCACAGATACGCAGTATTTT.

There are a few counts of this clone. This chain connects TRBV6-8 to TRBJ2-3, with TRBD2 matching 9 bases. This CDR3 spans 17 amino acids. The trim removed 8 bases at V and 4 bases at J, leaving 16 bases unmatched. CDR1 MNHGY and CDR2 SAAAGT come from the germline V gene. CDR3 residues: CASPDRGGGGASDTQYF. CDR3 DNA sequence: TGTGCCAGCCCAGACCGGGGAGGCGGGGGGGCTTCAGATACGCAGTATTTT.

The chain carries TRBV18 and TRBJ2-7, with TRBD1 identical over 7 bases. V was clipped by 4 bases and J by 1 base; unmatched bases: 7. Germline CDR1 reads KGHSH; CDR2 reads LQKENI. The length of the CDR3 is 15 residues. CDR3 protein: CASSQGAASSYEQYF. DNA for the CDR3: TGTGCCAGCTCACAGGGGGCCGCTAGTTCCTACGAGCAGTACTTC.

V gene TRBV6-8 combines with J gene TRBJ1-4, with 7 bases matching TRBD1. J gave up 0 bases and V 9 bases, and 16 bases lay outside the gene matches. There are 18 residues in the CDR3. The germline CDR1 and CDR2 sequences are MNHGY and SAAAGT. CDR3 in amino acids: CASGWTGTESSTNEKLFF. CDR3 sequence (DNA): TGTGCCAGTGGATGGACCGGGACAGAGAGCTCAACTAATGAAAAACTGTTTTTT.

This clone showed up many times. V gene TRBV2 combines with J gene TRBJ2-3; TRBD2 aligns across 12 bases. J was trimmed by 6 bases and V by 5 bases; bases with no gene match: 9. This CDR3 contains 16 residues. Per the germline V gene, CDR1 is SNHLY and CDR2 is FYNNEI. The DNA for the CDR3 is TGTGCCAGCAGTCGATTCGCTAGCGGGAGGGCCGATACGCAGTATTTT. This gives the protein CASSRFASGRADTQYF.

In this sample, this clone turned up a few times. CDR3 sequence: CASKGYNEQFF. The DNA for the CDR3 is TGTGCCAGCAAGGGATACAATGAGCAGTTCTTC. The rearrangement uses TRBV6-7 and TRBJ2-1; D is unclear. TRBV6-7 is recorded as an ORF, its role being uncertain. The V and J ends lost 7 bases and 4 bases respectively, with 5 bases between them. The CDR3 covers 11 residues.

In its sample, this clone was seen a few times. This sequence joins TRBV6-8 and TRBJ2-1, with D possibly TRBD1 on 6 matching bases. CDR3 length: 14 amino acids. Germline-derived CDR1 and CDR2 are MNHGY and SAAAGT. Between the trimmed V and J ends, which lost 7 bases and 8 bases, there was a span of 18 bases. The DNA of the CDR3 is TGTGCCAGCAAGTCAGGGGAATTATCCGATGAGCAGTTCTTC. It specifies CASKSGELSDEQFF.

The V call is TRBV11-3, the J call TRBJ2-2; D is uncertain. Between the trimmed V and J ends, which lost 5 bases and 0 bases, there was a span of 7 bases. The CDR3 runs 14 residues. CDR1 and CDR2 from the germline V gene are SGHNT and YENEEA. CDR3 sequence: CASSQTANTGELFF. As DNA, the CDR3 is TGTGCCAGCAGCCAGACGGCGAACACCGGGGAGCTGTTTTTT.

The rearrangement links TRBV5-1 to TRBJ2-2, with D perhaps TRBD1 (5 bases). Germline loops: CDR1 SGHRS, CDR2 YFSETQ. Trimming removed 0 bases from V and 5 bases from J, with 8 bases in between. The CDR3 runs to 14 residues. CDR3 region: CASSLGGQTGELFF. Here the CDR3 DNA reads TGCGCCAGCAGCTTGGGGGGCCAAACCGGGGAGCTGTTTTTT.